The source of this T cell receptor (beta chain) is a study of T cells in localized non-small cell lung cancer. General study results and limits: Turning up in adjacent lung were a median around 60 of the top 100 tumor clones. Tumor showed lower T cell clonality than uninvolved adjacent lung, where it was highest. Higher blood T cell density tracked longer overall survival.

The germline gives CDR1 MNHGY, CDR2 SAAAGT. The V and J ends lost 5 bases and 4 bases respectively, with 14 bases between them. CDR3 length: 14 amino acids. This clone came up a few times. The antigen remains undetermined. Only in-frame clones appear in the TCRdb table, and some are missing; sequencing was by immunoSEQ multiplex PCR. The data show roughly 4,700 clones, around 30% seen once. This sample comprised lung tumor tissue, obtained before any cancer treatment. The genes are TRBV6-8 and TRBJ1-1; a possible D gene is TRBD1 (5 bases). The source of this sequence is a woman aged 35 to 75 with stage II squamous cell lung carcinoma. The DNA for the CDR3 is TGTGCCAGCAGTCCGGGACGGTTGAGCACTGAAGCTTTCTTT. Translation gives CASSPGRLSTEAFF.